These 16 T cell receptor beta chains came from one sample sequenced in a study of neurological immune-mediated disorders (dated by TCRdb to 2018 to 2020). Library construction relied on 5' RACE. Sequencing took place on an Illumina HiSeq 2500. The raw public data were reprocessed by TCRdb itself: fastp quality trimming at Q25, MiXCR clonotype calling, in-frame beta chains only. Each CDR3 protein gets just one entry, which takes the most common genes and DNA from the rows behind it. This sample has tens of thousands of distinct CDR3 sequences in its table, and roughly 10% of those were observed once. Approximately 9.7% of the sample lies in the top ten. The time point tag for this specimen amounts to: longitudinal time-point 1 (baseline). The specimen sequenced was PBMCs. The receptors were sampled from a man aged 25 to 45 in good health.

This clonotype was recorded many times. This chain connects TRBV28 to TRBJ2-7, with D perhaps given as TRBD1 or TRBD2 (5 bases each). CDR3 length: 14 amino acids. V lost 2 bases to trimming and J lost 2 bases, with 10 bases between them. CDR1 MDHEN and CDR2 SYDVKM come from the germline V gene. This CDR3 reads CASSLHGTTYEQYF. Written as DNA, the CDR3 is TGTGCCAGCAGTTTACATGGGACCACCTACGAGCAGTACTTC.

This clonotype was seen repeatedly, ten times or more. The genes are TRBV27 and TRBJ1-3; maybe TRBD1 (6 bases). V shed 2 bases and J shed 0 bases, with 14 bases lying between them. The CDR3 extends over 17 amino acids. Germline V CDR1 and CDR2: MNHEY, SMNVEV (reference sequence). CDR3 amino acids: CASSLRGAMSSGNTIYF. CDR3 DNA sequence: TGTGCCAGCAGTTTACGGGGGGCGATGAGCTCTGGAAACACCATATATTTT.

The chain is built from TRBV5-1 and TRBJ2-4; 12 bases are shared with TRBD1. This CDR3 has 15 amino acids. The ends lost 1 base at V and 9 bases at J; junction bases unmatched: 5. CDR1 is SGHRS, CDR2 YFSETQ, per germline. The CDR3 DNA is TGCGCCAGCAGCTTGCGGGACAGGGGGCAGAGCATTCAGTACTTC. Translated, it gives CASSLRDRGQSIQYF.

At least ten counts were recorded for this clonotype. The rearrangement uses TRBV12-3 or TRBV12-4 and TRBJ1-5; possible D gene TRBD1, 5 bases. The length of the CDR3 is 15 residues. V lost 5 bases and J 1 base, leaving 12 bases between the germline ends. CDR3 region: CASSLRGESNQPQHF. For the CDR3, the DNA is TGTGCCAGCAGTCTCCGGGGCGAAAGCAATCAGCCCCAGCATTTT.

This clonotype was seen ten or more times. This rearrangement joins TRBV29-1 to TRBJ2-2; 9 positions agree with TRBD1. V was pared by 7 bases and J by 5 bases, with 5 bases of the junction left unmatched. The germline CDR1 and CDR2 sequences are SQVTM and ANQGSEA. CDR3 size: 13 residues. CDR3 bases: TGCAGCGCCACGACAGGGGGGACCGGGGAGCTGTTTTTT. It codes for CSATTGGTGELFF.

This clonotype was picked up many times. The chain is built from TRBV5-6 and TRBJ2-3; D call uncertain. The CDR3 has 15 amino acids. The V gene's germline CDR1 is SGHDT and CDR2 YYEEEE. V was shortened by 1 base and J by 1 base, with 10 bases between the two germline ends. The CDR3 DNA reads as TGTGCCAGCAGCTTGAAGTACACCGGCACAGATACGCAGTATTTT. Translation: CASSLKYTGTDTQYF. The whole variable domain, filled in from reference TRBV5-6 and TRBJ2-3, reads DAGVTQSPTHLIKTRGQQVTLRCSPKSGHDTVSWYQQALGQGPQFIFQYYEEEERQRGNFPDRFSGHQFPNYSSELNVNALLLGDSALYLCASSLKYTGTDTQYFGPGTRLTVL.

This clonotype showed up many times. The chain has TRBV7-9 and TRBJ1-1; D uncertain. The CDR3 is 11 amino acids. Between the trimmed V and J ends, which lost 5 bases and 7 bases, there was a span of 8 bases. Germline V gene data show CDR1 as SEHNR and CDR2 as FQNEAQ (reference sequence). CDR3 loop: CASSPTDEAFF. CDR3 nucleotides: TGTGCCAGCAGCCCGACGGATGAAGCTTTCTTT. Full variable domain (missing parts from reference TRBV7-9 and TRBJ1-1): DTGVSQNPRHKITKRGQNVTFRCDPISEHNRLYWYRQTLGQGPEFLTYFQNEAQLEKSRLLSDRFSAERPKGSFSTLEIQRTEQGDSAMYLCASSPTDEAFFGQGTRLTVV.

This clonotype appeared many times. The CDR3 is CSARDIGTAGELFF. CDR3 coding DNA: TGCAGTGCTAGAGATATCGGGACGGCCGGGGAGCTGTTTTTT. The genes are TRBV20-1 and TRBJ2-2, with D possibly called TRBD1 or TRBD2 (5 bases each). In germline, CDR1 is DFQATT, CDR2 SNEGSKA (reference sequence). This CDR3 comprises 14 residues. Trimming removed 0 bases at V and 6 bases at J, with 11 bases between.

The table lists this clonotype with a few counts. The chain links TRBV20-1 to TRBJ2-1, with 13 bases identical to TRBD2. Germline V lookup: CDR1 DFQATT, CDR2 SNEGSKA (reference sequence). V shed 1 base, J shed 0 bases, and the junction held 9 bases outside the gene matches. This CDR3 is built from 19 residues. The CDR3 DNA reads TGCAGTGCTAGAGTAGCGAGACTAGCGGGAGGCAGCTCCTACAATGAGCAGTTCTTC. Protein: CSARVARLAGGSSYNEQFF.

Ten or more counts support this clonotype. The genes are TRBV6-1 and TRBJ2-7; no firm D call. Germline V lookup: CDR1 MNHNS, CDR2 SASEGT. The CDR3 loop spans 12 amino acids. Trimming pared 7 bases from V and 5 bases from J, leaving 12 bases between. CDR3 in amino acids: CASISRSDEQYF. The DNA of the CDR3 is TGTGCCAGCATCTCCAGGAGCGACGAGCAGTACTTC.

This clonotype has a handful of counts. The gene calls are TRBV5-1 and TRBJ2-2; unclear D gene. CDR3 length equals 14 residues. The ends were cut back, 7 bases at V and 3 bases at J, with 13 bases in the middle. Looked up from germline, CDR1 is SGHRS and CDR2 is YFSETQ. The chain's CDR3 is CASHLGADTGELFF. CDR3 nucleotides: TGCGCCAGCCACCTGGGCGCCGACACCGGGGAGCTGTTTTTT.

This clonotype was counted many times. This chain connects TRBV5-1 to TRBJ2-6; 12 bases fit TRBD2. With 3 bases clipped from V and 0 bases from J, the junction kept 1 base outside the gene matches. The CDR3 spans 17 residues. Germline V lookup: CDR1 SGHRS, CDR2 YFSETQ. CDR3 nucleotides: TGCGCCAGCAGCTGGACTAGCGGGGACTCTGGGGCCAACGTCCTGACTTTC. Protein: CASSWTSGDSGANVLTF.

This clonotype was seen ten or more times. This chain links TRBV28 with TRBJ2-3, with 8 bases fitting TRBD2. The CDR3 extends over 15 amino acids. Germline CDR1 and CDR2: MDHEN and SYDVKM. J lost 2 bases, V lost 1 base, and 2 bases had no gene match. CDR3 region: CASSLLAGNTDTQYF. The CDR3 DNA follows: TGTGCCAGCAGTTTATTAGCGGGGAACACAGATACGCAGTATTTT.

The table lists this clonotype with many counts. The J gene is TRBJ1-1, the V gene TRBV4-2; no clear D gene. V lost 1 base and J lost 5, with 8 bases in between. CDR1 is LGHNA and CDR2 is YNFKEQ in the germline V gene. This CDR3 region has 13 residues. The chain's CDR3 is CASSQVEGTEAFF. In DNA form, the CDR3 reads TGTGCCAGCAGCCAAGTTGAAGGGACTGAAGCTTTCTTT.

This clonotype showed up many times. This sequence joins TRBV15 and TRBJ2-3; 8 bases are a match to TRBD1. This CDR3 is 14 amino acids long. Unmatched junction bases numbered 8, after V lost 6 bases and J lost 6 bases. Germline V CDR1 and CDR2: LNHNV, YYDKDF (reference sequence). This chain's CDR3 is CATRGDRISDTQYF. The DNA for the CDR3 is TGTGCCACCAGGGGGGACAGGATTAGCGATACGCAGTATTTT.

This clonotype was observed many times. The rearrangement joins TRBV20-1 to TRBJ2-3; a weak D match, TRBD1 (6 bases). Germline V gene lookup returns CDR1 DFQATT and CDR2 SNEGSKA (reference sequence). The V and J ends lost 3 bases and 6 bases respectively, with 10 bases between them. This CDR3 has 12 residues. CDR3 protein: CSASAGEDTQYF. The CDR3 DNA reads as TGCAGTGCTAGTGCAGGGGAGGATACGCAGTATTTT.